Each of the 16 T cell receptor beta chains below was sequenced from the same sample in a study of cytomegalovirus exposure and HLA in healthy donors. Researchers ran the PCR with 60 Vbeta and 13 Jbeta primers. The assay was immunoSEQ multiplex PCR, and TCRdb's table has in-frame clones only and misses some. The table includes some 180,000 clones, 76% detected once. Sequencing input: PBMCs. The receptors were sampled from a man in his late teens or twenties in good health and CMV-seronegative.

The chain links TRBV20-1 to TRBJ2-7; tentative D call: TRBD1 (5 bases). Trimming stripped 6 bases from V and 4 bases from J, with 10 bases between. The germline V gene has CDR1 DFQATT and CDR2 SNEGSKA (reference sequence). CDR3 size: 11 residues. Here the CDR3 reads CSAERGYEQYF. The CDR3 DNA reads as TGCAGTGCGGAAAGGGGATACGAGCAGTACTTC.

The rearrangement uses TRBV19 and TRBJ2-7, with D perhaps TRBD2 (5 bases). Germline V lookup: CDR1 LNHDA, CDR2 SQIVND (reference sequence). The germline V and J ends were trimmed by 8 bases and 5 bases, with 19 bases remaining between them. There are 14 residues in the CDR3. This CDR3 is CASGLGEGTHEQYF. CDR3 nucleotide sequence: TGTGCCAGTGGGTTGGGAGAAGGCACCCACGAGCAGTACTTC.

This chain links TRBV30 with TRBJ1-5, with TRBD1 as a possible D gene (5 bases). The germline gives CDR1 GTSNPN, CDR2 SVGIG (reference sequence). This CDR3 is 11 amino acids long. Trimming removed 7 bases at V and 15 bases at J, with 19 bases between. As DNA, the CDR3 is TGTGCCTATCGAAGCCGCGGGGCCCCGCATTTT. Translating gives CAYRSRGAPHF.

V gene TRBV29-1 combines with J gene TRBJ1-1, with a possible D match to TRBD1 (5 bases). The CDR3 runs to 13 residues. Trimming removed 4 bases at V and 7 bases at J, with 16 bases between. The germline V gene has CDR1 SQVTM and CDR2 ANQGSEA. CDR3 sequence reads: CSVVTQGTGEAFF. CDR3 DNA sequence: TGCAGCGTTGTAACCCAGGGAACTGGTGAAGCTTTCTTT.

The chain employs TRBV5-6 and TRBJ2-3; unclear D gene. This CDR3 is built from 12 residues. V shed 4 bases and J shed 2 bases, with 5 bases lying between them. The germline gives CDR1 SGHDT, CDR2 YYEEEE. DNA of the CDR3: TGTGCCAGCAGCCTACCCACAGATACGCAGTATTTT. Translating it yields CASSLPTDTQYF.

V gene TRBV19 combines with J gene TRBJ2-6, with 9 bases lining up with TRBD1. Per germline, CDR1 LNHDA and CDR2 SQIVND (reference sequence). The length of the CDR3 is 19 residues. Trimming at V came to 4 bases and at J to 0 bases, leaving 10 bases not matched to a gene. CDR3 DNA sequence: TGTGCCAGTAGTAAGGGGGACAGGGCATTTCTCTCTGGGGCCAACGTCCTGACTTTC. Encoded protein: CASSKGDRAFLSGANVLTF.

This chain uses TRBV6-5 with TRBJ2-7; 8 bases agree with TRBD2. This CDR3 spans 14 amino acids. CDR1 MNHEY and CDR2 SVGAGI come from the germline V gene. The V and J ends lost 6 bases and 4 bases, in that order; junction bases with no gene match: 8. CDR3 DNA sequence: TGTGCCAGCAGCCCGGGGGGGGTCGGTTACGAGCAGTACTTC. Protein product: CASSPGGVGYEQYF.

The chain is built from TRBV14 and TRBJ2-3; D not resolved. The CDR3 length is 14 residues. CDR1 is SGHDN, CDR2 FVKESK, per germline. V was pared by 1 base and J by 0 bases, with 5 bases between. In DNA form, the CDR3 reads TGTGCCAGCAGCCAAGTCCCTAGCACAGATACGCAGTATTTT. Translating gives CASSQVPSTDTQYF.

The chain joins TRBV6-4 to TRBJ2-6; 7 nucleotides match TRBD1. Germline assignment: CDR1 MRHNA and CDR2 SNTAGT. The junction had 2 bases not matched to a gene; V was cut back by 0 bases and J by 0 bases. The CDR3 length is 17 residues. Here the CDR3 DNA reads TGTGCCAGCAGTGACTCCCCAGGGGGCTCTGGGGCCAACGTCCTGACTTTC. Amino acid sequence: CASSDSPGGSGANVLTF.

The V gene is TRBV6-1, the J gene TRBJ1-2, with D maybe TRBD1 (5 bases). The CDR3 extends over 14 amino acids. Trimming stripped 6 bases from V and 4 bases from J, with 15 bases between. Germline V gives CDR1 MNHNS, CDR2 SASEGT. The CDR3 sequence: CASRSGGRGYGYTF. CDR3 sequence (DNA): TGTGCCAGCAGGAGCGGGGGACGGGGCTATGGCTACACCTTC.

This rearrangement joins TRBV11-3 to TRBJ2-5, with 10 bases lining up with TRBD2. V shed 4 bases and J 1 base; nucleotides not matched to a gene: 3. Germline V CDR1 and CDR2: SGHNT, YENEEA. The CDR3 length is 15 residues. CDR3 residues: CASSSSSGGQETQYF. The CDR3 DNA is TGTGCCAGCAGCTCATCTAGCGGGGGCCAAGAGACCCAGTACTTC.

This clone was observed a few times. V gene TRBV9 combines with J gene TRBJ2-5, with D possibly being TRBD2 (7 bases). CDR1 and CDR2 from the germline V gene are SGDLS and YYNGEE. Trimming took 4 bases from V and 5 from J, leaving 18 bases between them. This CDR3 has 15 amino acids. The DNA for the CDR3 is TGTGCCAGCAGCTCCCGGGGGGCCCGTTTGGAGACCCAGTACTTC. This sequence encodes CASSSRGARLETQYF.

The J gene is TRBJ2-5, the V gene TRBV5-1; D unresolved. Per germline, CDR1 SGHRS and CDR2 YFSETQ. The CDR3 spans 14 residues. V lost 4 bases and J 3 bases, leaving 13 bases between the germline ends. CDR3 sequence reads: CASSQNSPEETQYF. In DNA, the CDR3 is TGCGCCAGCAGCCAAAACTCTCCCGAAGAGACCCAGTACTTC.

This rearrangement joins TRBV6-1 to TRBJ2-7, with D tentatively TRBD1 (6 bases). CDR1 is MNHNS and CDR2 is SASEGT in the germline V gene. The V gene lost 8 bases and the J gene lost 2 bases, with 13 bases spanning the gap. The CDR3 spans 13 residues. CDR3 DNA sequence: TGTGCCAGCGGGAGACAGGTCCCCTACGAGCAGTACTTC. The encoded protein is CASGRQVPYEQYF.

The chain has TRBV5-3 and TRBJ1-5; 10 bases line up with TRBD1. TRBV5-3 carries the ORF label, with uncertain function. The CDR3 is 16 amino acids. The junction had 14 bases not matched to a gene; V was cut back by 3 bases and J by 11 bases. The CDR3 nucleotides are TGTGCCAGAAGCTGGGACAGGGGACGCCTCAGGCAGTCCCAGCATTTT. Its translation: CARSWDRGRLRQSQHF.

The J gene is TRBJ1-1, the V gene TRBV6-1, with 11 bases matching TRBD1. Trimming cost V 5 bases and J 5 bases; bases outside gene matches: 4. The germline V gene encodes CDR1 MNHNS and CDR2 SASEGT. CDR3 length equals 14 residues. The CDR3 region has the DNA TGTGCCAGCAGTCAGGGACAGGGGGGAACTGAAGCTTTCTTT. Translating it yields CASSQGQGGTEAFF.